This T cell receptor (beta chain) emerged from a study of T cell responses to AZD1222 COVID-19 vaccine. Whole-study findings and limits: When two AZD1222 doses had been given, Spike-specific TCR breadth and depth rose.

The data were produced by immunoSEQ multiplex PCR, yet TCRdb's version contains in-frame clones alone and is incomplete. The table shows some 110,000 clones, with 85% to 90% occurring only once. V gave up 6 bases and J gave up 0 bases, with 5 bases separating them. The CDR3 has 12 amino acids. Germline CDR1 reads SNHLY; CDR2 reads FYNNEI. Remarks on this clone: Its antigen is unidentified. The same CDR3 is also encoded by other DNA sequences in this sample.

Second-dose groups at about 4 or about 12 weeks were pooled. The chain uses TRBV2 and TRBJ1-1; D gene ambiguous. The receptor was derived from an adult who received the AZD1222 COVID-19 vaccine. The sample in question was peripheral blood, obtained 28 days after the second AZD1222 dose. For the CDR3, the DNA is TGTGCCAGCAGACGGATGAACACTGAAGCTTTCTTT. Encoded protein: CASRRMNTEAFF. The whole variable domain, remainder taken from reference TRBV2 and TRBJ1-1, is EPEVTQTPSHQVTQMGQEVILRCVPISNHLYFYWYRQILGQKVEFLVSFYNNEISEKSEIFDDQFSVERPDGSNFTLKIRSTKLEDSAMYFCASRRMNTEAFFGQGTRLTVV.